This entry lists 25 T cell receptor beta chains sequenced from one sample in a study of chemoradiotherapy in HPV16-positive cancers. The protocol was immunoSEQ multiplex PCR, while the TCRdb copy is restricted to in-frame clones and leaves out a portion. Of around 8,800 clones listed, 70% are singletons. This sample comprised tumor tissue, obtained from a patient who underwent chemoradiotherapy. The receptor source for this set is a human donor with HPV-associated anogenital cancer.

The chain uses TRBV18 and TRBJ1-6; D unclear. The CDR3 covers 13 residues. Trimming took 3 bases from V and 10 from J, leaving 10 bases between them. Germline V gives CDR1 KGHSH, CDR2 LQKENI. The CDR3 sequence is CASSPGEESPLHF. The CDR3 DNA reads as TGTGCCAGCTCACCGGGTGAGGAGTCACCCCTCCACTTT. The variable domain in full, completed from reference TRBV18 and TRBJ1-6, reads NAGVMQNPRHLVRRRGQEARLRCSPMKGHSHVYWYRQLPEEGLKFMVYLQKENIIDESGMPKERFSAEFPKEGPSILRIQQVVRGDSAAYFCASSPGEESPLHFGNGTRLTVT.

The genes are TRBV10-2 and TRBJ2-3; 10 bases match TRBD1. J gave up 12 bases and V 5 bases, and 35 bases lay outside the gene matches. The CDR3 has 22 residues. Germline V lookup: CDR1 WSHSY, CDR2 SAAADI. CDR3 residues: CASSIGQGGQIRVYAGRTIQYF. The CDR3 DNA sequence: TGCGCCAGCAGTATAGGACAGGGGGGGCAGATACGCGTTTACGCAGGGAGAACCATACAGTATTTT.

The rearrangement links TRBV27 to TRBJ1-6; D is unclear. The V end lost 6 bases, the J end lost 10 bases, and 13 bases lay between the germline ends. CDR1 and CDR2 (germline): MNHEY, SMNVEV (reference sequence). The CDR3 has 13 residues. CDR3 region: CASSPQLGSPLHF. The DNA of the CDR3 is TGTGCCAGCAGCCCCCAATTAGGCTCACCCCTCCACTTT.

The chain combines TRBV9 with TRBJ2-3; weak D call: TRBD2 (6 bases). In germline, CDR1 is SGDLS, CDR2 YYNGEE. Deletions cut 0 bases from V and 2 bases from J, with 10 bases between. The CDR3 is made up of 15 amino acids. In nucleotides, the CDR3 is TGTGCCAGCAGCGTAGCCAGCGGGTACACAGATACGCAGTATTTT. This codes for CASSVASGYTDTQYF.

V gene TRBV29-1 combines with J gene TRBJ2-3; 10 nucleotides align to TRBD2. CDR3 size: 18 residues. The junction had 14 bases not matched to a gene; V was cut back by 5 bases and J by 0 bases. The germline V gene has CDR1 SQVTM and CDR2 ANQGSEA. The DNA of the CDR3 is TGCAGCGTTTCCGGACTAGCGGAACTTTACGCTAGCACAGATACGCAGTATTTT. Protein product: CSVSGLAELYASTDTQYF.

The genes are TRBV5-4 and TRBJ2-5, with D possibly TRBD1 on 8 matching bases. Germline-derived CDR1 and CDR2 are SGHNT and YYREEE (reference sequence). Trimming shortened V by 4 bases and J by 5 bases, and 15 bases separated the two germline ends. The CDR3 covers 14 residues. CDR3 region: CASSPTGGGETQYF. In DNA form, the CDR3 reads TGTGCCAGCAGCCCTACAGGGGGGGGCGAGACCCAGTACTTC.

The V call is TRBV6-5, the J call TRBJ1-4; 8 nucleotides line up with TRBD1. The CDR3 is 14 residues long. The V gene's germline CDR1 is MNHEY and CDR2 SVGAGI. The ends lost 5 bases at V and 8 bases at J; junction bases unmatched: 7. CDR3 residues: CASSTQGAWEKLFF. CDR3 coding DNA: TGTGCCAGCAGTACTCAGGGGGCATGGGAAAAACTGTTTTTT.

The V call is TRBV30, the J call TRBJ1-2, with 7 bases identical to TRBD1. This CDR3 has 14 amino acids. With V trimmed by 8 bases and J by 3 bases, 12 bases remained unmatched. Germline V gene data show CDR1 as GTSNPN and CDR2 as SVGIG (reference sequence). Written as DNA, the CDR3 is TGTGCCGGCCCCCGACAGGGCAACTACTATGGCTACACCTTC. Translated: CAGPRQGNYYGYTF.

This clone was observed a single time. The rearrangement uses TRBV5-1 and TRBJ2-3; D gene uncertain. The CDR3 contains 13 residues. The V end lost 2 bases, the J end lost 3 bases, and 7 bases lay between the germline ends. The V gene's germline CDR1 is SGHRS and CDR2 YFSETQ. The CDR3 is CASSFEFTDTQYF. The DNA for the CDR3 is TGCGCCAGCAGCTTCGAGTTTACAGATACGCAGTATTTT.

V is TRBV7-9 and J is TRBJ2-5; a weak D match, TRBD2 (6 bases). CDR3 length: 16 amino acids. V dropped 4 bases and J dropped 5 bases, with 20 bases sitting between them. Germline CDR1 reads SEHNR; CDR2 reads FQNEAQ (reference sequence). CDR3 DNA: TGTGCCAGCAGCTCCAGGTCCGGGGGAAGTGGGGAGACCCAGTACTTC. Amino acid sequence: CASSSRSGGSGETQYF.

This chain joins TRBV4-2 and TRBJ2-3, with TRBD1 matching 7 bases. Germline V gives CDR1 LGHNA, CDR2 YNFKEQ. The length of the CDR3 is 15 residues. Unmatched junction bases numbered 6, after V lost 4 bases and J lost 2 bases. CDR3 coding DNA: TGTGCCAGCAGCCCAGGCAGGGGGACCACAGATACGCAGTATTTT. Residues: CASSPGRGTTDTQYF.

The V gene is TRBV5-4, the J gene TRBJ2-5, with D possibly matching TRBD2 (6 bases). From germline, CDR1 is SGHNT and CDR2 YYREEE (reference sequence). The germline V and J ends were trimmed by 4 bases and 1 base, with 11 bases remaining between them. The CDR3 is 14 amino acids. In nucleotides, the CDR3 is TGTGCCAGCAGCGCGGACTATTTCCAAGAGACCCAGTACTTC. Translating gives CASSADYFQETQYF. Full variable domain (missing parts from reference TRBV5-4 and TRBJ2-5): ETGVTQSPTHLIKTRGQQVTLRCSSQSGHNTVSWYQQALGQGPQFIFQYYREEENGRGNFPPRFSGLQFPNYSSELNVNALELDDSALYLCASSADYFQETQYFGPGTRLLVL.

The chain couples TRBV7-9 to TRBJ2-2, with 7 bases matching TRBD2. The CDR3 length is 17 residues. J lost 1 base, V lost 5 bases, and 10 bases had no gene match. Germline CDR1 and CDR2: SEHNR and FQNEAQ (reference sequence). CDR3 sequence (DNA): TGTGCCAGCAGCCCGGGAGGAGCTCTTATGAACACCGGGGAGCTGTTTTTT. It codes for CASSPGGALMNTGELFF. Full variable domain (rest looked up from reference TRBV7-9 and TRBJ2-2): DTGVSQNPRHKITKRGQNVTFRCDPISEHNRLYWYRQTLGQGPEFLTYFQNEAQLEKSRLLSDRFSAERPKGSFSTLEIQRTEQGDSAMYLCASSPGGALMNTGELFFGEGSRLTVL.

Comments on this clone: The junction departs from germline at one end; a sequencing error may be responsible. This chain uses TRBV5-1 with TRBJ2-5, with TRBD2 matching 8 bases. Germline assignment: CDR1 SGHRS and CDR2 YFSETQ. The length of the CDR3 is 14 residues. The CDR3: CASSSTSAGETQYF. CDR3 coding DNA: TGTGCCAGCAGCTCGACTAGCGCTGGAGAGACCCAGTACTTC.

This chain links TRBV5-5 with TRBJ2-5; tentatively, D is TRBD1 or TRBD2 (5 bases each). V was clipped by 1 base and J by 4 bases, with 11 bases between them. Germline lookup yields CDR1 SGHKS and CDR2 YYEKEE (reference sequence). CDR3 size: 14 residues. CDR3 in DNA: TGTGCCAGCAGCTTGTCGAGGGGCCGAGAGACCCAGTACTTC. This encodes CASSLSRGRETQYF.

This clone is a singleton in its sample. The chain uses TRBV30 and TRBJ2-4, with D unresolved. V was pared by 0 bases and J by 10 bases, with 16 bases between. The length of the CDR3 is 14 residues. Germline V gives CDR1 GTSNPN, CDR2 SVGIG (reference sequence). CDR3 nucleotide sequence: TGTGCCTGGAGTGTACGCGACCTCTTTTGGATTCAGTACTTC. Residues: CAWSVRDLFWIQYF.

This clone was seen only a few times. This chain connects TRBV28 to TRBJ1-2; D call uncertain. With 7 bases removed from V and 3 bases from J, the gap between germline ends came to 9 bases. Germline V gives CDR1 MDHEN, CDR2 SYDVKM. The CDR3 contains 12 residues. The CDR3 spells CASNTGDYGYTF. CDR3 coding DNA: TGTGCCAGCAATACGGGTGACTATGGCTACACCTTC.

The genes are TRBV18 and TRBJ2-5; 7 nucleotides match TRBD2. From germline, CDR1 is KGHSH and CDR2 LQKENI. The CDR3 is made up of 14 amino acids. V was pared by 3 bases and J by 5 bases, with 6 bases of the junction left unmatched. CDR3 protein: CASSPQGGPETQYF. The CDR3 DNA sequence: TGTGCCAGCTCACCCCAGGGAGGGCCCGAGACCCAGTACTTC.

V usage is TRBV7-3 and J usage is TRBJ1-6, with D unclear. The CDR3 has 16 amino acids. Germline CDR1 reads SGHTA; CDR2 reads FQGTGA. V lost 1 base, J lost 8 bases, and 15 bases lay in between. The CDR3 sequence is CASSLIWAGFHSPLHF. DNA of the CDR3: TGTGCCAGCAGCTTAATTTGGGCAGGCTTTCATTCACCCCTCCACTTT.

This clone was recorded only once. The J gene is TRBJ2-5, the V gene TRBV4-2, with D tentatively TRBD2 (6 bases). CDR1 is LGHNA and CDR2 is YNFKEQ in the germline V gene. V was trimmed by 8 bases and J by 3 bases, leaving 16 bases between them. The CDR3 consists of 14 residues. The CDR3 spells CASSHPGEEETQYF. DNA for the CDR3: TGTGCCAGCTCCCACCCCGGGGAGGAAGAGACCCAGTACTTC.

CDR3 DNA: TGTGCCAGCAGTTCCAGGGGCGCGGGGAACTATGGCTACACCTTC. This gives the protein CASSSRGAGNYGYTF. The chain combines TRBV6-5 with TRBJ1-2; tentative D call: TRBD1 (6 bases). V was trimmed by 4 bases and J by 2 bases, leaving 14 bases between them. This CDR3 region has 15 residues. CDR1 is MNHEY and CDR2 is SVGAGI in the germline V gene.

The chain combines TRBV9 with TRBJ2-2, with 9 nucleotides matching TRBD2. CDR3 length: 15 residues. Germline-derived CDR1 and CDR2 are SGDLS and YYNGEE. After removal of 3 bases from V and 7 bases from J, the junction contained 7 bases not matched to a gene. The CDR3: CASSASSGTSGELFF. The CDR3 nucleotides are TGTGCCAGCAGCGCCTCTAGCGGGACGAGCGGGGAGCTGTTTTTT.

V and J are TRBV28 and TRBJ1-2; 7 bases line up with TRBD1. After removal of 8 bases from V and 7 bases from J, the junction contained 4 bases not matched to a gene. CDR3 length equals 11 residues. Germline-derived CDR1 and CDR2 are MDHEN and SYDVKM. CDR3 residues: CASGRDSGYTF. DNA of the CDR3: TGTGCCAGCGGTCGGGACAGTGGCTACACCTTC.

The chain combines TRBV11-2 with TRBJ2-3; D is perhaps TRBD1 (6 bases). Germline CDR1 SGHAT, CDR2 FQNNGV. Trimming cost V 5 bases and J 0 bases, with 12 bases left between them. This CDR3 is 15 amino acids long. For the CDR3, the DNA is TGTGCCAGCAGCCCACAGGGTACCAGCACAGATACGCAGTATTTT. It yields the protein CASSPQGTSTDTQYF.

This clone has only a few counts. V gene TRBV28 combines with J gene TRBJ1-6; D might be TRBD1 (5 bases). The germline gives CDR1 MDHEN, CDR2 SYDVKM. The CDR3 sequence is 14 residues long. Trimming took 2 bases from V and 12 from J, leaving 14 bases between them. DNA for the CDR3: TGTGCCAGCAGTTTAACCGACTCGAGGGGACCCCTCCACTTT. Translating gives CASSLTDSRGPLHF.